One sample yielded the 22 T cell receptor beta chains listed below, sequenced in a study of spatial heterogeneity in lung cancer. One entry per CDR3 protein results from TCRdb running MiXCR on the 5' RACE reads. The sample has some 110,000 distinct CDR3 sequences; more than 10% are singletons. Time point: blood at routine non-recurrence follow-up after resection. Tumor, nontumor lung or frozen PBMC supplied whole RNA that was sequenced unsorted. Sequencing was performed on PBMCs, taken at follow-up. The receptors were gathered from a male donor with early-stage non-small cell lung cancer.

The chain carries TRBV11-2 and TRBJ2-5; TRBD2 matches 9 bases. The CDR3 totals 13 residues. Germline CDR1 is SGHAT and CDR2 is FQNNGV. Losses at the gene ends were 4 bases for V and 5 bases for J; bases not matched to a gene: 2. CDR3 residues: CASSSSGMETQYF. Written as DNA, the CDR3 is TGTGCCAGCAGCTCTAGCGGGATGGAGACCCAGTACTTC.

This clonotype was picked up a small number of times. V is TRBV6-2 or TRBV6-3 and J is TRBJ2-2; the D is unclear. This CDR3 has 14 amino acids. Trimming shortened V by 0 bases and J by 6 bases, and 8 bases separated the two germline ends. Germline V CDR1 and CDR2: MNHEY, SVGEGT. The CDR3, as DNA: TGTGCCAGCAGTTACTCAGGCGCTGCCGGGGAGCTGTTTTTT. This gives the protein CASSYSGAAGELFF.

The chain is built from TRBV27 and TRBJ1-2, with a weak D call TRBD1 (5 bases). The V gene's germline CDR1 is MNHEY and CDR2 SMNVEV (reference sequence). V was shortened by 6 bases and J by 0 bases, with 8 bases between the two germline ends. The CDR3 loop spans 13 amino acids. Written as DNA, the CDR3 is TGTGCCAGCAGGGGACCTCCTAACTATGGCTACACCTTC. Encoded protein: CASRGPPNYGYTF.

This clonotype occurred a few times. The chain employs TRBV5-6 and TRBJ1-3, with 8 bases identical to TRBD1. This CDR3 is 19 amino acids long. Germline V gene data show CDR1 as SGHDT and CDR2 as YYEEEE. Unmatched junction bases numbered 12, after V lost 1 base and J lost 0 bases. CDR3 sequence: CASSLSDRGLPLSGNTIYF. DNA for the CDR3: TGTGCCAGCAGCTTGTCCGACAGGGGACTCCCCCTCTCTGGAAACACCATATATTTT. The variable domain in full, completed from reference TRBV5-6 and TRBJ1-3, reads DAGVTQSPTHLIKTRGQQVTLRCSPKSGHDTVSWYQQALGQGPQFIFQYYEEEERQRGNFPDRFSGHQFPNYSSELNVNALLLGDSALYLCASSLSDRGLPLSGNTIYFGEGSWLTVV.

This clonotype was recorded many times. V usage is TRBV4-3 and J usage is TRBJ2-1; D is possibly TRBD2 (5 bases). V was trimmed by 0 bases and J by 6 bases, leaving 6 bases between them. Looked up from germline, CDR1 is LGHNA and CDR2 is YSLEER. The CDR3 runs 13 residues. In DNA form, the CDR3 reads TGCGCCAGCAGCCAAGAGGCGGGCAATGAGCAGTTCTTC. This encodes CASSQEAGNEQFF.

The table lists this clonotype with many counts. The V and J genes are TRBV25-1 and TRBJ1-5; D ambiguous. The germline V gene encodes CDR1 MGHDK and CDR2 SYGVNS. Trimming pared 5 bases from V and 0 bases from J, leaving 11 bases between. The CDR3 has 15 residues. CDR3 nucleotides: TGTGCCAGCAGTTCATGGGTCTATAGCAATCAGCCCCAGCATTTT. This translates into CASSSWVYSNQPQHF.

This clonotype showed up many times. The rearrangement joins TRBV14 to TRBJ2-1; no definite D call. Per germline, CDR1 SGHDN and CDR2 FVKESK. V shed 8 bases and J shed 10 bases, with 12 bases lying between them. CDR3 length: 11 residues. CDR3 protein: CASGQAMEQFF. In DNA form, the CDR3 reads TGTGCCAGCGGTCAGGCGATGGAGCAGTTCTTC.

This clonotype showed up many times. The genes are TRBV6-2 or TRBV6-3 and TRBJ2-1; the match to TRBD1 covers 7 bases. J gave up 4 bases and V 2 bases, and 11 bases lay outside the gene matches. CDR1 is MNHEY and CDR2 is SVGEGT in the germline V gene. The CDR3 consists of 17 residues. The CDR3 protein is CASSYLLGQWAYNEQFF. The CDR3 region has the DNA TGTGCCAGCAGTTACCTACTGGGACAGTGGGCTTACAATGAGCAGTTCTTC.

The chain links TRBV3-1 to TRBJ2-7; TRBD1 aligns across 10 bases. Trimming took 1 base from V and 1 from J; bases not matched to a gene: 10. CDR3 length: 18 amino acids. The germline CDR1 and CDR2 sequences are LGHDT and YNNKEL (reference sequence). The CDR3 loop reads CASSQAVGQGMGSYEQYF. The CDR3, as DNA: TGTGCCAGCAGCCAAGCGGTGGGACAGGGGATGGGGTCCTACGAGCAGTACTTC.

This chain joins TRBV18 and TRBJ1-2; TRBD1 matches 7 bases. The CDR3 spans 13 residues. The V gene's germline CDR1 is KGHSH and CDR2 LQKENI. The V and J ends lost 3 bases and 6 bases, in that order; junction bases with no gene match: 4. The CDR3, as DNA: TGTGCCAGCTCACCGGGACAGTCAGATGGCTACACCTTC. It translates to CASSPGQSDGYTF.

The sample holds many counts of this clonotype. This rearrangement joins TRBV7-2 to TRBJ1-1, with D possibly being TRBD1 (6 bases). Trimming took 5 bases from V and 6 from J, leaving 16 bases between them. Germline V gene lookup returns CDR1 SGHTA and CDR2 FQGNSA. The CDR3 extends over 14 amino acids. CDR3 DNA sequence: TGTGCCAGCAGCAGGCAGGGGAGGATCGCTGAAGCTTTCTTT. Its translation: CASSRQGRIAEAFF.

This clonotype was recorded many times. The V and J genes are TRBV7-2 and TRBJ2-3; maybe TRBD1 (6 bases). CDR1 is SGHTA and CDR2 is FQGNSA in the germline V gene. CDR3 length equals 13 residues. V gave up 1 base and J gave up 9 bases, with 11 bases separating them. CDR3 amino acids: CASSLVVRGTQYF. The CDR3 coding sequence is TGTGCCAGCAGCTTAGTGGTCAGGGGCACGCAGTATTTT.

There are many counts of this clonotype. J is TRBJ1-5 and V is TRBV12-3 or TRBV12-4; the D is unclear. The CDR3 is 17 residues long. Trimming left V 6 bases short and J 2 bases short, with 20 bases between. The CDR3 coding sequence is TGTGCCAGCAGCCCTCGATGGGCGCACCGGGGCAATCAGCCCCAGCATTTT. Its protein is CASSPRWAHRGNQPQHF.

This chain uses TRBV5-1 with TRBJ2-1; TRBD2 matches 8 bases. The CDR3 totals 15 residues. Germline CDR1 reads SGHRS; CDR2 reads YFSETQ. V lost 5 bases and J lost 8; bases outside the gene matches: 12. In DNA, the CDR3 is TGCGCCAGCAGATGGGAGCCCCGGGGGGGCGATGAGCAGTTCTTC. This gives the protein CASRWEPRGGDEQFF.

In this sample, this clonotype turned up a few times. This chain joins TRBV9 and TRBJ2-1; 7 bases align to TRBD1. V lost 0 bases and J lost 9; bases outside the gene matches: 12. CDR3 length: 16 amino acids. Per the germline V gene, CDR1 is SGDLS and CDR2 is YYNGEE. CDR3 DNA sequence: TGTGCCAGCAGCGTAGCAACAGGGGCCCACTTTTCTGAGCAGTTCTTC. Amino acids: CASSVATGAHFSEQFF.

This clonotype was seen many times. CDR3 region: CASSLSGGKYNEQFF. The DNA of the CDR3 is TGTGCCAGCAGCCTTTCAGGGGGCAAATACAATGAGCAGTTCTTC. The genes are TRBV11-2 and TRBJ2-1, with 8 positions matching TRBD1. CDR1 and CDR2 from the germline V gene are SGHAT and FQNNGV. The CDR3 loop spans 15 amino acids. J was trimmed by 4 bases and V by 5 bases; bases with no gene match: 7.

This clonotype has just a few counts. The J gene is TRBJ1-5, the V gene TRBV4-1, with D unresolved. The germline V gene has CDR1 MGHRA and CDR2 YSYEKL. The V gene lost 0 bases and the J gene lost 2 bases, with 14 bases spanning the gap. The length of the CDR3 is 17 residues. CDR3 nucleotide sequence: TGCGCCAGCAGCCAAGATCGGGAAGCGTGGGGCAATCAGCCCCAGCATTTT. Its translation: CASSQDREAWGNQPQHF.

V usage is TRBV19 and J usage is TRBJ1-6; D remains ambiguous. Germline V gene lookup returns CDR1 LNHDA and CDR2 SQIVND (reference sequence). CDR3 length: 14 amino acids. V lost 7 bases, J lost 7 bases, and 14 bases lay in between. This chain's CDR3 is CASTTTPVNSPLHF. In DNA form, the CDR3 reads TGTGCCAGTACCACGACACCGGTCAATTCACCCCTCCACTTT.

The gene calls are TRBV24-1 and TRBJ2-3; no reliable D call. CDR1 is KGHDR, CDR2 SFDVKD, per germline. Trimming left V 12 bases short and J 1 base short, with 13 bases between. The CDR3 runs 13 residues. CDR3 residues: CAAQDWGTDTQYF. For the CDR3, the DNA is TGTGCCGCCCAAGATTGGGGCACAGATACGCAGTATTTT.

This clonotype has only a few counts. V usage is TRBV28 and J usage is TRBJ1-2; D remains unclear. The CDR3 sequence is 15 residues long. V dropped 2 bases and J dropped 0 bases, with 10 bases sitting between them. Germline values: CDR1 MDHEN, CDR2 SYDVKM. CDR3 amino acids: CASSLGRAANYGYTF. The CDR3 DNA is TGTGCCAGCAGTTTAGGGAGGGCAGCTAACTATGGCTACACCTTC.

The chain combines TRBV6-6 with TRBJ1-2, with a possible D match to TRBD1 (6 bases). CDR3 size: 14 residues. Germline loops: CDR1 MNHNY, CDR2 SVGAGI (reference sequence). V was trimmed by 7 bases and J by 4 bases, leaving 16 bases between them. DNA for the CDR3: TGTGCCAGCACGGCCGACAGGTTTATCTATGGCTACACCTTC. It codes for CASTADRFIYGYTF.

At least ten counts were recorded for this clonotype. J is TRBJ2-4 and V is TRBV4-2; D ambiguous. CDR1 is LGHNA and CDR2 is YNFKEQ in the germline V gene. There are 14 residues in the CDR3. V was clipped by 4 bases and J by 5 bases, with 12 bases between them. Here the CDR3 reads CASSPPTPENIQYF. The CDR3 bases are TGTGCCAGCAGCCCACCAACTCCGGAAAACATTCAGTACTTC.